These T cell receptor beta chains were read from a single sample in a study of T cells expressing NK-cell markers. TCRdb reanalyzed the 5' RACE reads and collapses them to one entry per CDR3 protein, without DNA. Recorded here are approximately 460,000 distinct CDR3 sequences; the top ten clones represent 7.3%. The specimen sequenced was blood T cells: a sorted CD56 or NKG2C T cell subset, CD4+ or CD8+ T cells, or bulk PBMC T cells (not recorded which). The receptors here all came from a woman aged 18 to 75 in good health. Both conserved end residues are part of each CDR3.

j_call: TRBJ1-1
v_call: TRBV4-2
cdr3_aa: CASSQDRTNEAFF

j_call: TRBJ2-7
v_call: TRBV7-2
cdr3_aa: CASSLISVEGTYEQYF

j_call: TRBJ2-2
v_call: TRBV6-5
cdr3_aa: CASSFWARTNTGELFF

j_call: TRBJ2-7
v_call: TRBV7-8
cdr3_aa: CASSLPGSYEQYF

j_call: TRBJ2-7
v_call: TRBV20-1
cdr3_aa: CSAKGTSGRSPILYEQYF

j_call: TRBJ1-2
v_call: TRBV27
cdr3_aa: CASSYVRDSYGYTF

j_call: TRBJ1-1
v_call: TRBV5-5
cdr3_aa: CASSWRGDTEAFF

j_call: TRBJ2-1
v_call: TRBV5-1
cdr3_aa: CASSRPGLADEQFF

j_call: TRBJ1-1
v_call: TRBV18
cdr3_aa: CASAGDRTNTEAFF

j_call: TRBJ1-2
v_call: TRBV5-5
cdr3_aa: CASSLEWGSGYTF

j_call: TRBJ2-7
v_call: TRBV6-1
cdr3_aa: CASSRSDSRKYF

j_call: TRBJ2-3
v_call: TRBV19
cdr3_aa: CASSIAATRNTQYF

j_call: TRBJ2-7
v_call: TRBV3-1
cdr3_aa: CASSPISGEQYF

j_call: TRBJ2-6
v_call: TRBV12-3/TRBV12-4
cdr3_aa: CASSVRQGAGANVLTF

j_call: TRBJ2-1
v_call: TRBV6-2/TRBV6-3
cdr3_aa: CASSSPGLLNEQFF

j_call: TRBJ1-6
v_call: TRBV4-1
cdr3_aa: CASSAGGAGNSPLHF

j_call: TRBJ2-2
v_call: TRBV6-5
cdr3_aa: CASSYGGGNTGELFF

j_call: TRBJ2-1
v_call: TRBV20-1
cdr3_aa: CSASPSTSVLYNEQFF

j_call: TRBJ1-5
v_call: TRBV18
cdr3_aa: CASSPQQGGQPQHF

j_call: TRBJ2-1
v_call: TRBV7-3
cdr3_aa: CASSLRGGVRSEQFF

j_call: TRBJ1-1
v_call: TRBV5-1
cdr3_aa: CASKATSVAGNEEAFF

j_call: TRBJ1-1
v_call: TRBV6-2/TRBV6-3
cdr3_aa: CASRTTDVTEAFF

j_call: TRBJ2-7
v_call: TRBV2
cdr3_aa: CASSISTSGHTYEQYF

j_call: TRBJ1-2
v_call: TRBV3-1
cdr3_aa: CASSYHDRGLTGYTF